This T cell receptor (beta chain) was recorded in a study of blood T cell repertoires in COVID-19. Data came from immunoSEQ multiplex PCR; TCRdb stores just in-frame clones and leaves some out. The repertoire holds about 480,000 clones, with approximately 92% as singletons. This CDR3 spans 15 amino acids. V dropped 4 bases and J dropped 5; count of bases not matched to a gene: 7. Germline CDR1 SGHRS, CDR2 YFSETQ. Seattle-derived patients entered the study during active infection and were followed longitudinally. The sequence was collected from a man younger than 35 with COVID-19, enrolled during active disease. The chain carries TRBV5-1 and TRBJ2-5, with 11 bases that match TRBD1. Sequencing was done on a sample of peripheral blood. CDR3 in amino acids: CASSERTGGAETQYF. DNA of the CDR3: TGCGCCAGCAGCGAGAGGACAGGGGGCGCGGAGACCCAGTACTTC.